Described below is a single T cell receptor beta chain sequence and its context. This clone was seen only once. Its antigen is unknown. Base qualities are missing; no much larger clone stands one base away. What the time point label conveys for this sample: baseline before first vaccination. Samples from vaccinated people were obtained from the UK trials COV001 and COV002, which included a single-blind randomized controlled phase 2/3 trial of AZD1222 (ChAdOx1 nCoV-19) in healthy adults. For TCRbeta chain sequencing, PBMC samples from trial participants were taken at day 0 and at day 28 after the second dose. The CDR3 regions of human TCRbeta chains were subjected to immunosequencing. In the source study's methods: Repertoire TCRs were matched against a reference library of SARS-CoV-2-specific TCRs generated with the MIRA antigen-specificity platform. Breadth was defined as the fraction of unique TCRs that were SARS-CoV-2-associated. Depth was defined as the fraction of total T cells that were SARS-CoV-2-associated. Using the MIRA data, each spike-specific TCR was mapped to the spike region that the TCR reacts to and placed in a CD4 or CD8 class. Log10-transformed breadth and depth values were compared by one-way ANOVA with Sidak's multiple comparisons tests. The source is immuneACCESS, and TCRdb retained only in-frame sequences with V and J called. Part of the clones is not carried over; for the studies checked, unresolved V genes explain less than half of this, and the remainder is unexplained. V and J calls and clone size follow that table, whereas D and trimming were derived from the DNA. In all, the sample holds about 130,000 clones, and 88% of those were seen once. The top ten clones comprise under 9.5% of the sample.

These data are taken from a study of T cell responses to AZD1222 COVID-19 vaccine (dated by TCRdb to the early 2020s). Some background on the complete study: AZD1222 recipients with second doses at about 4 weeks or about 12 weeks were pooled, because spike-specific TCR depth and breadth did not differ between schedules. A total of 233 trial participants underwent TCR sequencing, of whom around 200 received two doses of AZD1222 and some 26 received two doses of the MenACWY control vaccine. Trial participants were enrolled by age into 18-55, 56-69 and 70-plus year subgroups, with around 150, 28 and 57 TCR-sequenced participants respectively.

Broad study findings and their caveats: Participants were mostly white British, with more females than males. The authors suggested clonal diversity may have been underestimated. No day 14 peak-response samples were available, so repertoires were characterized only after the peak T cell response. Reportedly, close to half of the unique spike-specific TCRs recognized epitopes lying outside the regions that are mutated in the B.1.351 and B.1.1.7 variants. After two AZD1222 doses, both the breadth and the depth of spike-specific TCRs were significantly higher than at day 0 and than in MenACWY recipients. The 56-69-year group was small, and its depth increase did not reach significance, likely because of low power. CD4 TCRs associated with the vaccine covered the entire spike protein, and the dominant responses were in regions 160-218 and 743-854. Conclusions about previously exposed vaccinees were limited because only six AZD1222 recipients were SARS-CoV-2 seropositive at baseline.

Based on the germline V gene (reference sequence), the CDR1 and CDR2 sequences are LNHDA and SQIVND. V gives up 9 bases and J gives up 1 base, and the segment between their germline ends measures 19 bases. The CDR3 has 15 amino acids, counting the end cysteine and phenylalanine. The DNA shown is the 45-base CDR3, in frame from base 1. The rearrangement joined TRBV19 to TRBJ2-7; the D segment could be TRBD2, given 7 matching bases. This TCR was sampled from an adult in good health. The sample here was peripheral blood, taken on day 0 of AZD1222 vaccination. The CDR3 loop reads CASRMGGRKSYEQYF. The bases read TGTGCCAGCAGGATGGGGGGGCGGAAATCCTACGAGCAGTACTTC.